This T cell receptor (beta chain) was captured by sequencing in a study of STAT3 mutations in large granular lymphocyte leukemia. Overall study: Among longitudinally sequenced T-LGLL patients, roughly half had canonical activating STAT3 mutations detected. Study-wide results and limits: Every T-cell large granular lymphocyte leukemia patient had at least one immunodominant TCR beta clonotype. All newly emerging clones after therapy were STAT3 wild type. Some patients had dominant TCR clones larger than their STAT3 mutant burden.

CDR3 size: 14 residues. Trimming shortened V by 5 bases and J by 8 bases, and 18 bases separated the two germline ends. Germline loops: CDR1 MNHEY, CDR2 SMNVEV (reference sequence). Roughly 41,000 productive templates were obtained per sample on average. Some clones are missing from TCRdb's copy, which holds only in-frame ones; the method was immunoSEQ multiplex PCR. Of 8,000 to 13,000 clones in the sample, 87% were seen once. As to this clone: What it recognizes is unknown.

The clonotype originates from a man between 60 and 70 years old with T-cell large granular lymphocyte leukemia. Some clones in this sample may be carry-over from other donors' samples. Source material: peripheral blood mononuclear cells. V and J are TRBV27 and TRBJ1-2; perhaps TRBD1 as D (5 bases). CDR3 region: CASSLDGTASGYTF. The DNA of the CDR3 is TGTGCCAGCAGTCTGGACGGGACCGCGTCGGGCTACACCTTC.